The 23 T cell receptor beta chains in this list originate from one sample, sequenced in a study of beta chain features in type 1 diabetes. Study observations and caveats: TCRB CDR3s from Type 1 diabetes patients were moderately but significantly shorter in all four CD4+ subsets.

Expressed TCRB transcripts were sequenced, since all the RNA that had been isolated was reverse transcribed. Method: immunoSEQ multiplex PCR; TCRdb's copy keeps in-frame clones and lacks some. This sample has about 650,000 clones, with roughly 12% found just once. These TCRs' antigens remain unknown. Input material: naive CD4+ T cells from blood. These TCRs come from a man aged 25-45 years with type 1 diabetes.

This sequence joins TRBV18 and TRBJ1-2, with 9 bases fitting TRBD1. The CDR3 length is 15 residues. J lost 6 bases, V lost 2 bases, and 7 bases had no gene match. Germline assignment: CDR1 KGHSH and CDR2 LQKENI. In DNA form, the CDR3 reads TGTGCCAGCTCACCAGATTTGACAGGGGGGAATGGCTACACCTTC. It is translated as CASSPDLTGGNGYTF.

This clone was seen only a few times. V and J are TRBV27 and TRBJ1-5; the D gene is possibly TRBD1 (5 bases). CDR1 is MNHEY, CDR2 SMNVEV, per germline (reference sequence). The CDR3 contains 15 residues. Trimming pared 1 base from V and 5 bases from J, leaving 12 bases between. CDR3 residues: CASSLWGRGDQPQHF. The CDR3 coding sequence is TGTGCCAGCAGTTTATGGGGTCGGGGGGATCAGCCCCAGCATTTT.

CDR3 in DNA: TGTGCCAGCAGCTTAGGGACAGCAGGCCCTAATTCACCCCTCCACTTT. Encoded protein: CASSLGTAGPNSPLHF. The V and J genes are TRBV11-2 and TRBJ1-6, with D perhaps matching TRBD1 (6 bases). This CDR3 comprises 16 residues. Trimming stripped 1 base from V and 6 bases from J, with 13 bases between. Germline values: CDR1 SGHAT, CDR2 FQNNGV.

This clone showed up just a few times. The chain employs TRBV7-2 and TRBJ2-1; D is undetermined. From germline, CDR1 is SGHTA and CDR2 FQGNSA. The CDR3 extends over 11 amino acids. Between the trimmed V and J ends, which lost 1 base and 10 bases, there was a span of 5 bases. The CDR3 reads CASSLEDEQFF. The CDR3 DNA follows: TGTGCCAGCAGCTTAGAGGACGAGCAGTTCTTC.

The V call is TRBV7-2, the J call TRBJ2-3, with D possibly matching TRBD1 (5 bases). This CDR3 spans 17 amino acids. The V and J ends lost 2 bases and 6 bases respectively, with 21 bases between them. The germline V gene encodes CDR1 SGHTA and CDR2 FQGNSA. Here the CDR3 reads CASSLRLQGTQTDTQYF. In DNA, the CDR3 is TGTGCCAGCAGCTTACGGCTCCAGGGAACACAAACGGATACGCAGTATTTT.

The V call is TRBV4-2, the J call TRBJ1-4; D gene uncertain. Trimming removed 1 base from V and 0 bases from J, with 15 bases in between. Germline loops: CDR1 LGHNA, CDR2 YNFKEQ. This CDR3 contains 18 residues. The CDR3 here is CASSQGPSGATTNEKLFF. In DNA form, the CDR3 reads TGTGCCAGCAGCCAAGGCCCGTCGGGTGCAACAACTAATGAAAAACTGTTTTTT.

The chain combines TRBV9 with TRBJ1-1; 8 positions agree with TRBD1. From germline, CDR1 is SGDLS and CDR2 YYNGEE. This CDR3 has 15 residues. The V and J ends lost 3 bases and 7 bases, in that order; junction bases with no gene match: 11. The CDR3 region is CASSALSGTGSEAFF. The CDR3 DNA sequence: TGTGCCAGCAGCGCGCTATCCGGGACAGGAAGTGAAGCTTTCTTT.

CDR3: CASSLVSLARDNNEQFF. The CDR3 DNA is TGCGCCAGCAGCTTGGTGTCACTAGCGCGGGATAACAATGAGCAGTTCTTC. The chain has TRBV5-1 and TRBJ2-1; 7 nucleotides agree with TRBD2. In germline, CDR1 is SGHRS, CDR2 YFSETQ. Germline trimming cut 0 bases from V and 5 bases from J; bases unmatched to any gene: 11. CDR3 length: 17 amino acids.

This rearrangement joins TRBV4-3 to TRBJ2-3, with D hard to call. The CDR3 has 13 residues. V was shortened by 4 bases and J by 4 bases, with 9 bases between the two germline ends. Germline-derived CDR1 and CDR2 are LGHNA and YSLEER. The CDR3: CASSPALADTQYF. In DNA form, the CDR3 reads TGCGCCAGCAGCCCCGCCTTAGCAGATACGCAGTATTTT.

This clone was observed a few times. This chain connects TRBV5-4 to TRBJ1-1; unclear D gene. Germline-derived CDR1 and CDR2 are SGHNT and YYREEE (reference sequence). The CDR3 is 14 residues long. Deletions cut 0 bases from V and 5 bases from J, with 11 bases between. CDR3 coding DNA: TGTGCCAGCAGCTTGGCCAACCGGAGGACTGAAGCTTTCTTT. It codes for CASSLANRRTEAFF.

The V gene is TRBV29-1, the J gene TRBJ2-1; no clear D. The CDR3 is 12 amino acids. V shed 6 bases and J shed 8 bases, with 14 bases lying between them. Germline V CDR1 and CDR2: SQVTM, ANQGSEA. DNA of the CDR3: TGCAGCGTCGAGACACCTAACCATGAGCAGTTCTTC. Protein sequence: CSVETPNHEQFF.

To note about this clone: The sample carries other DNA sequences with the same CDR3. This chain links TRBV2 with TRBJ2-7; D uncertain. Looked up from germline, CDR1 is SNHLY and CDR2 is FYNNEI. The CDR3 is 10 residues long. Trimming removed 4 bases from V and 2 bases from J, with 0 bases in between. CDR3 amino acids: CASSAYEQYF. CDR3 sequence (DNA): TGTGCCAGCAGTGCCTACGAGCAGTACTTC.

The chain carries TRBV10-3 and TRBJ2-2, with TRBD2 matching 9 bases. The CDR3 extends over 16 amino acids. Germline V gene lookup returns CDR1 ENHRY and CDR2 SYGVKD. The ends lost 6 bases at V and 3 bases at J; junction bases unmatched: 8. The CDR3 loop reads CAIRSLGTSHTGELFF. The CDR3 coding sequence is TGTGCCATCAGGTCTCTCGGGACTAGCCACACCGGGGAGCTGTTTTTT.

This chain joins TRBV9 and TRBJ1-6; the D gene is possibly TRBD1 (5 bases). Trimming shortened V by 3 bases and J by 7 bases, and 17 bases separated the two germline ends. Germline V CDR1 and CDR2: SGDLS, YYNGEE. There are 16 residues in the CDR3. In DNA form, the CDR3 reads TGTGCCAGCAGCGCCCGAGCAGACAGCACAAATTCACCCCTCCACTTT. Protein: CASSARADSTNSPLHF.

This clone has more than one count but fewer than ten. V usage is TRBV6-5 and J usage is TRBJ2-5, with no clear D. The CDR3 extends over 15 amino acids. V lost 0 bases and J 5 bases, leaving 13 bases between the germline ends. Per the germline V gene, CDR1 is MNHEY and CDR2 is SVGAGI. CDR3 loop: CASSYSGSFGETQYF. As DNA, the CDR3 is TGTGCCAGCAGTTACTCGGGCTCCTTCGGGGAGACCCAGTACTTC.

As regards this clone: This CDR3 is also generated by other DNA sequences in the sample. The rearrangement links TRBV11-2 to TRBJ2-1; D remains unclear. CDR3 length equals 12 residues. V was cut by 5 bases and J by 7 bases, with 9 bases left in between. The germline V gene has CDR1 SGHAT and CDR2 FQNNGV. For the CDR3, the DNA is TGTGCCAGCAGCCCTACAAGTAATGAGCAGTTCTTC. Translation gives CASSPTSNEQFF. Full variable domain (outside the CDR3, taken from reference TRBV11-2 and TRBJ2-1): EAGVAQSPRYKIIEKRQSVAFWCNPISGHATLYWYQQILGQGPKLLIQFQNNGVVDDSQLPKDRFSAERLKGVDSTLKIQPAKLEDSAVYLCASSPTSNEQFFGPGTRLTVL.

The chain has TRBV9 and TRBJ2-2, with 10 bases matching TRBD2. The V segment lost 4 bases and the J segment 7 bases; nucleotides outside the gene matches: 10. CDR3 length: 16 residues. The germline V gene encodes CDR1 SGDLS and CDR2 YYNGEE. In DNA, the CDR3 is TGTGCCAGCAGCCCCCGGGTAGCGGGGGGTGGCGGGGAGCTGTTTTTT. Its translation: CASSPRVAGGGGELFF.

This clone was observed a few times. This chain joins TRBV5-6 and TRBJ2-5; the D call may be TRBD1 or TRBD2 (5 bases each). Trimming took 2 bases from V and 4 from J, leaving 12 bases between them. The germline V gene encodes CDR1 SGHDT and CDR2 YYEEEE. The CDR3 totals 14 residues. This CDR3 reads CASSFSGTRETQYF. In nucleotides, the CDR3 is TGTGCCAGCAGCTTCTCAGGGACGCGAGAGACCCAGTACTTC.

The V call is TRBV4-3, the J call TRBJ2-6, with TRBD1 matching 9 bases. The V segment lost 5 bases and the J segment 2 bases; nucleotides outside the gene matches: 7. This CDR3 has 17 amino acids. CDR1 is LGHNA and CDR2 is YSLEER in the germline V gene. CDR3: CASSVDRGDPGANVLTF. CDR3 DNA sequence: TGCGCCAGCAGCGTGGACAGGGGAGATCCTGGGGCCAACGTCCTGACTTTC.

This clone showed up just a few times. Here the CDR3 reads CASSQGVGETQYF. As DNA, the CDR3 is TGTGCCAGCAGCCAAGGGGTCGGAGAGACCCAGTACTTC. The rearrangement uses TRBV7-9 and TRBJ2-5; tentative D call: TRBD1 (5 bases). The CDR3 loop spans 13 amino acids. From germline, CDR1 is SEHNR and CDR2 FQNEAQ (reference sequence). V lost 5 bases and J lost 4, with 11 bases in between.

This clone was seen a handful of times. The chain couples TRBV7-6 to TRBJ2-7, with unresolved D. CDR3 length equals 14 residues. Per germline, CDR1 SGHVS and CDR2 FNYEAQ. Trimming shortened V by 1 base and J by 6 bases, and 13 bases separated the two germline ends. The CDR3 coding sequence is TGTGCCAGCAGCTTAGAGGCCTTAAGCCTCGAGCAGTACTTC. Its translation is CASSLEALSLEQYF.

The sample holds a few counts of this clone. The V and J genes are TRBV7-9 and TRBJ1-2, with D perhaps TRBD1 (6 bases). The CDR3 is 12 amino acids. Trimming left V 5 bases short and J 8 bases short, with 12 bases between. From germline, CDR1 is SEHNR and CDR2 FQNEAQ (reference sequence). CDR3 sequence reads: CASSRDTPGYTF. CDR3 coding DNA: TGTGCCAGCAGCCGGGACACCCCAGGCTACACCTTC. The complete variable domain, with remaining parts taken from reference TRBV7-9 and TRBJ1-2, reads DTGVSQNPRHKITKRGQNVTFRCDPISEHNRLYWYRQTLGQGPEFLTYFQNEAQLEKSRLLSDRFSAERPKGSFSTLEIQRTEQGDSAMYLCASSRDTPGYTFGSGTRLTVV.

V and J are TRBV7-2 and TRBJ2-5; no reliable D call. The germline V and J ends were trimmed by 2 bases and 0 bases, with 7 bases remaining between them. CDR1 and CDR2 (germline): SGHTA, FQGNSA. This CDR3 region has 14 residues. This CDR3 reads CASSLTGNQETQYF. The CDR3 DNA reads TGTGCCAGCAGCTTAACTGGCAACCAAGAGACCCAGTACTTC.